A selection of T cell receptor beta chains follows, all from one sample in a study of human T cells and chemical hapten exposure. Each CDR3 protein is one row after TCRdb ran MiXCR on the RACE reads. The table lists some 99,000 distinct CDR3 sequences, more than 7% of them singletons. The source was whole blood, collected in connection with sensitization to the hapten diphenylcyclopropenone (DPC). These receptors were taken from a woman between 40 and 55 years old with alopecia areata. Some clones in this sample may be carry-over from other donors' samples. Each CDR3 is given with its conserved first and last residue. A D gene is named only where the DNA matches it firmly. Expanded clones are given a class, and other clones once, few, many or no size at all.

V: TRBV6-2/TRBV6-3; D: TRBD2; J: TRBJ2-3; size: .; DNA: TGTGCCAGCAGTTACCCGTTGGGGGGGGACGGCACAGATACGCAGTATTTT; CDR3: CASSYPLGGDGTDTQYF
V: TRBV9; D: .; J: TRBJ1-4; size: many; DNA: TGTGCCAGCAGCCCCCGGCTGAATAATGAAAAACTGTTTTTT; CDR3: CASSPRLNNEKLFF
V: TRBV25-1; D: TRBD1; J: TRBJ1-2; size: .; DNA: TGTGCCAGCAGTGCCGGGACAGGGGGATATGGCTACACCTTC; CDR3: CASSAGTGGYGYTF
V: TRBV20-1; D: .; J: TRBJ2-2; size: .; DNA: TGCAGTGCTAGAGCGTTAGAGGGGGACACCGGGGAGCTGTTTTTT; CDR3: CSARALEGDTGELFF
V: TRBV14; D: .; J: TRBJ1-1; size: many; DNA: TGTGCCAGCAGCCAAGAGTTGGGAAGGGGGGCTTTCTTT; CDR3: CASSQELGRGAFF
V: TRBV5-6; D: .; J: TRBJ2-6; size: .; DNA: TGTGCCAGCAGCTGGCGGGTAGCCGGGGCCAACGTCCTGACTTTC; CDR3: CASSWRVAGANVLTF
V: TRBV6-1; D: .; J: TRBJ1-2; size: many; DNA: TGTGCCAGTGGTGAAGTAGGGACACTCTATGGCTACACCTTC; CDR3: CASGEVGTLYGYTF
V: TRBV4-1; D: TRBD1; J: TRBJ1-2; size: many; DNA: TGCGCCAGCAGCCAAGATGGACAGGGGGTCCAGTATGGCTACACCTTC; CDR3: CASSQDGQGVQYGYTF
V: TRBV5-1; D: TRBD2; J: TRBJ2-5; size: many; DNA: TGCGCCAGCAGCCATGGGACTAGCGAGGAGACCCAGTACTTC; CDR3: CASSHGTSEETQYF
V: TRBV20-1; D: .; J: TRBJ2-7; size: few; DNA: TGCAGTGCTAGAGTTGAGGGGTTCAAGGACGGACGCTCCTACGAGCAGTACTTC; CDR3: CSARVEGFKDGRSYEQYF
V: TRBV12-3/TRBV12-4; D: TRBD2; J: TRBJ2-1; size: few; DNA: TGTGCCAGCGGAAAAAGCGGGGAGGACAATGAGCAGTTCTTC; CDR3: CASGKSGEDNEQFF
V: TRBV20-1; D: .; J: TRBJ2-4; size: many; DNA: TGCAGTGCTAGGACCCTAGCCAAAAACATTCAGTACTTC; CDR3: CSARTLAKNIQYF
V: TRBV4-1; D: TRBD1; J: TRBJ1-2; size: .; DNA: TGCGCCAGCAGCCAAGAAAGGGCTGGGACAGGGCAGAATGGCTACACCTTC; CDR3: CASSQERAGTGQNGYTF
V: TRBV20-1; D: .; J: TRBJ2-4; size: many; DNA: TGCAGTGCTAGTCGTGAGAGCTTAGCCAAAAACATTCAGTACTTC; CDR3: CSASRESLAKNIQYF
V: TRBV7-6; D: TRBD2; J: TRBJ2-2; size: many; DNA: TGTGCCAGCAGCCCTTTAGGGAGCGGGGGAGGCGGGGAGCTGTTTTTT; CDR3: CASSPLGSGGGGELFF
V: TRBV23-1; D: TRBD1; J: TRBJ2-7; size: many; DNA: TGCGCCAGCAGCCACGGACAGGGTCTCCACGAGCAGTACTTC; CDR3: CASSHGQGLHEQYF
V: TRBV7-2; D: .; J: TRBJ1-3; size: .; DNA: TGTGCCAGCAGCTTAGGGCCAGGGACTGGAAACACCATATATTTT; CDR3: CASSLGPGTGNTIYF
V: TRBV28; D: .; J: TRBJ2-7; size: few; DNA: TGTGCCAGCAGTGTGGCCGGGGTTAGCTCCTACGAGCAGTACTTC; CDR3: CASSVAGVSSYEQYF
V: TRBV20-1; D: .; J: TRBJ2-5; size: .; DNA: TGCAGTGCCTCGGACAGCATCCAAGAGACCCAGTACTTC; CDR3: CSASDSIQETQYF
V: TRBV2; D: .; J: TRBJ1-1; size: many; DNA: TGTGCCACCCACGACGAGAGGGGCGCAGGCACTGAAGCTTTCTTT; CDR3: CATHDERGAGTEAFF
V: TRBV27; D: .; J: TRBJ1-6; size: few; DNA: TGTGCCAGCAGTTTATCATTTCGGCAGGCTCCTCTTTCACCCCTCCACTTT; CDR3: CASSLSFRQAPLSPLHF
V: TRBV4-3; D: .; J: TRBJ2-5; size: few; DNA: TGCGCCAGCAGCCAAGGCCCACGCCAAGAGACCCAGTACTTC; CDR3: CASSQGPRQETQYF
V: TRBV7-2; D: .; J: TRBJ2-7; size: .; DNA: TGTGCCAGCAGCTTACGGGATTTCCAGTACTTC; CDR3: CASSLRDFQYF
V: TRBV7-3; D: .; J: TRBJ2-7; size: .; DNA: TGTGCCAGCAGCTTCACAGGGTCGGGCTCCTACGAGCAGTACTTC; CDR3: CASSFTGSGSYEQYF
V: TRBV4-2; D: .; J: TRBJ2-3; size: .; DNA: TGTGCCAGCAGCCAAGATAGGGCCCTCCGTACAGATACGCAGTATTTT; CDR3: CASSQDRALRTDTQYF
V: TRBV20-1; D: TRBD1; J: TRBJ2-3; size: .; DNA: TGCAGTGCTAGTTGGGACAGGGATAACACAGATACGCAGTATTTT; CDR3: CSASWDRDNTDTQYF
V: TRBV12-3/TRBV12-4; D: TRBD1; J: TRBJ1-1; size: few; DNA: TGTGCCAGCAGACGACAGGGGGGTTTTGGCACTGAAGCTTTCTTT; CDR3: CASRRQGGFGTEAFF